Detailed here is one T cell receptor beta chain. What it binds is not known. The germline gives CDR1 MNHEY, CDR2 SMNVEV (reference sequence). There are 14 residues in the CDR3. Trimming took 7 bases from V and 5 from J; bases not matched to a gene: 8. The data were produced by immunoSEQ multiplex PCR, yet TCRdb's version contains in-frame clones alone and is incomplete. The repertoire holds about 130,000 clones, with roughly 88% as singletons. The entry originates in a study of T cell responses to AZD1222 COVID-19 vaccine. Notes on the study in general: Scientists sampled the repertoires only once the peak T cell response had passed. Clonal diversity was possibly underestimated; the donors were predominantly white British and more often female. A rise in Spike-specific TCR breadth and depth followed two AZD1222 doses.

The chain joins TRBV27 to TRBJ1-5; 7 bases match TRBD1. This receptor was obtained from an adult in good health. Sequences were derived from peripheral blood, sampled on day 0 of MenACWY control vaccination. CDR3 sequence: CASMIRQGDQPQHF. CDR3 in DNA: TGTGCCAGCATGATCCGACAGGGAGATCAGCCCCAGCATTTT.